Listed below are T cell receptor beta chains from one sample, sequenced in a study of shared clonotypes between healthy human individuals. Profiled with immunoSEQ multiplex PCR; TCRdb holds only in-frame clones, not every one. This sample has roughly 770,000 clones, with about 96% found just once. Sample: naive CD8+ T cells sorted from blood. The receptor source for this set is a young man in good health. Each CDR3 is given with its conserved first and last residue. Fields, in order: D gene, clone size, J gene, V gene, CDR3 DNA, CDR3 protein. D genes are given only for firm matches. The size field is filled for only some rows; it gives once, few, many or a size class.

TRBD2 | NA | TRBJ2-7 | TRBV27 | TGTGCCAGCAGCATGGCTAGCGGGAGTTACGAGCAGTACTTC | CASSMASGSYEQYF
NA | NA | TRBJ2-1 | TRBV21-1 | TGTGCCAGCAGCAAAGGGGCTAGTTCAGATGAGCAGTTCTTC | CASSKGASSDEQFF
NA | NA | TRBJ1-5 | TRBV4-1 | TGCGCCAGCAGCCTTCCGAATCAGCCCCAGCATTTT | CASSLPNQPQHF
NA | once | TRBJ1-1 | TRBV19 | TGTGCCAGTAGTGCCGGGTTCAACCCTAGGAACACTGAAGCTTTCTTT | CASSAGFNPRNTEAFF
TRBD1 | NA | TRBJ2-7 | TRBV7-9 | TGTGCCAGCAGCCCCGGGACAGGGTTCGACGAGCAGTACTTC | CASSPGTGFDEQYF
NA | NA | TRBJ2-5 | TRBV28 | TGTGCCAGCAGTTTGCGGATTCGGGAGACCCAGTACTTC | CASSLRIRETQYF
NA | NA | TRBJ2-7 | TRBV6-5 | TGTGCCAGCAGTAGTACCTCGTCGGGTCCCTACGAGCAGTACTTC | CASSSTSSGPYEQYF
NA | once | TRBJ2-7 | TRBV19 | TGTGCCAGTAGTCTCCAAAGCGGAGCCGAGCAGTACTTC | CASSLQSGAEQYF
NA | NA | TRBJ2-5 | TRBV6-1 | TGTGCCAGCAGTCGGACGGGGGTAGGAGAGACCCAGTACTTC | CASSRTGVGETQYF
NA | NA | TRBJ2-2 | TRBV19 | TGTGCCAGTAGTATTTTAGGGGCCACGAACACCGGGGAGCTGTTTTTT | CASSILGATNTGELFF
NA | once | TRBJ2-5 | TRBV29-1 | TGCAGCGTTGAATATCTGGCTAGCTTTGGAGAGGAGACCCAGTACTTC | CSVEYLASFGEETQYF
NA | NA | TRBJ1-5 | TRBV7-8 | TGTGCCAGCAGCTCTGATCAGACAGTCTATAGCAATCAGCCCCAGCATTTT | CASSSDQTVYSNQPQHF
NA | once | TRBJ2-5 | TRBV27 | TGTGCCAGCACCCCCCATGGGGCAACCCAAGAGACCCAGTACTTC | CASTPHGATQETQYF
TRBD2 | NA | TRBJ2-1 | TRBV7-9 | TGTGCCAGCAGCTTAGTTAGCGGGAGGAACAATGAGCAGTTCTTC | CASSLVSGRNNEQFF
NA | NA | TRBJ2-5 | TRBV4-1 | TGCGCCACCTCGGGGCATCTTAGGGAGACCCAGTACTTC | CATSGHLRETQYF
NA | NA | TRBJ1-2 | TRBV7-9 | TGTGCCAGCAGCCCCCTGGGGGGGCTCTATGGCTACACCTTC | CASSPLGGLYGYTF
NA | NA | TRBJ2-4 | TRBV7-9 | TGTGCCAGCAGCTTTGACCGAGGTACAGCCAAAAACATTCAGTACTTC | CASSFDRGTAKNIQYF
NA | NA | TRBJ1-2 | TRBV7-9 | TGTGCCAGCAGCGTAAACTATGGCTACACCTTC | CASSVNYGYTF
TRBD2 | NA | TRBJ2-1 | TRBV4-3 | TGCGCCAGCAGCCCACCAGCGGGAGGGCCTGCTGAGCAGTTCTTC | CASSPPAGGPAEQFF
NA | NA | TRBJ2-7 | TRBV6-1 | TGTGCCAGCAGTGTACCTTATCGAGAGCAGTACTTC | CASSVPYREQYF
NA | NA | TRBJ2-4 | TRBV14 | TGTGCCAGCAGCCAAGAAGAGGATTTAGCTAAAAACATTCAGTACTTC | CASSQEEDLAKNIQYF
TRBD2 | NA | TRBJ2-7 | TRBV9 | TGTGCCAGCAGCGTCGGCCTCGGGACTAGCGGGAGTCCACCCTCCTACGAGCAGTACTTC | CASSVGLGTSGSPPSYEQYF
TRBD1 | NA | TRBJ1-2 | TRBV6-1 | TGTGCCAGCAGTGAATATGGGAGACAGGGGGAGGTCTATGGCTACACCTTC | CASSEYGRQGEVYGYTF
TRBD2 | NA | TRBJ2-3 | TRBV7-9 | TGTGCCAGCAGCTACCGACCGGGACTAGCGGAGAGAAATACGCAGTATTTT | CASSYRPGLAERNTQYF
TRBD1 | once | TRBJ2-6 | TRBV7-9 | TGTGCCAGCAGCGGGATGACAGGGGACCCAGTCTCTGGGGCCAACGTCCTGACTTTC | CASSGMTGDPVSGANVLTF
NA | NA | TRBJ2-5 | TRBV15 | TGTGCCACCAGCAGTCTTGGGGGACTTCAAGAGACCCAGTACTTC | CATSSLGGLQETQYF
TRBD2 | once | TRBJ2-3 | TRBV7-9 | TGTGCCAGCGGCCTAGCGGGAGAGTGGTATACGCAGTATTTT | CASGLAGEWYTQYF
NA | NA | TRBJ2-6 | TRBV9 | TGTGCCAGCAGCACAGCTGTCTCTGGGGCCAACGTCCTGACTTTC | CASSTAVSGANVLTF
TRBD1 | NA | TRBJ2-3 | TRBV7-9 | TGTGCCAGCAGCTTATTGGACAGGTCAGATACGCAGTATTTT | CASSLLDRSDTQYF
NA | NA | TRBJ2-1 | TRBV9 | TGTGCCAGCAGCGTACCCAGAGGCTCAGCGGTCAATGAGCAGTTCTTC | CASSVPRGSAVNEQFF
TRBD2 | NA | TRBJ2-1 | TRBV10-1 | TGCGCCAGCAGTGAGTCGACGAGCGGGAGGGCCTTTCTAGCATCCTACAATGAGCAGTTCTTC | CASSESTSGRAFLASYNEQFF
NA | once | TRBJ1-1 | TRBV29-1 | TGCAGCGTTGGGGGATTTATGAACACTGAAGCTTTCTTT | CSVGGFMNTEAFF
TRBD1 | NA | TRBJ1-2 | TRBV6-5 | TGTGCCAGCAGCCTCCCGGACAGGGGGAGGGATGGCTACACCTTC | CASSLPDRGRDGYTF
TRBD2 | NA | TRBJ2-3 | TRBV28 | TGTGCCAGCAGCCTCTTCGCTGCTAGTGCTAGCGGGAGTGTGACAGATACGCAGTATTTT | CASSLFAASASGSVTDTQYF
TRBD2 | NA | TRBJ2-1 | TRBV15 | TGTGCCACCAGCAGAGAGGGCGGGAGGGTCTGGAATGAGCAGTTCTTC | CATSREGGRVWNEQFF
TRBD2 | NA | TRBJ2-5 | TRBV4-1 | TGCGCCAGCAGCTTCCGTAGCGGGACGATTGAGACCCAGTACTTC | CASSFRSGTIETQYF
TRBD1 | NA | TRBJ1-2 | TRBV30 | TGTGCCTGGAGCTCGGGACAGGGCTATGGCTACACCTTC | CAWSSGQGYGYTF
NA | NA | TRBJ2-1 | TRBV29-1 | TGCAGCGTCGGGGGCAATGAGCAGTTCTTC | CSVGGNEQFF
NA | NA | TRBJ2-1 | TRBV7-9 | TGTGCCAGCCACTCTAGCGATCCCCAGGGTGAGCAGTTCTTC | CASHSSDPQGEQFF
NA | NA | TRBJ2-5 | TRBV11-2 | TGTGCCAGCAGCCCGAATCTGGGAGCAGAGACCCAGTACTTC | CASSPNLGAETQYF
TRBD2 | NA | TRBJ2-7 | TRBV7-6 | TGTGCCAGCAGCCCCTTCGGCGGGAGGACCTACGAGCAGTACTTC | CASSPFGGRTYEQYF
NA | NA | TRBJ1-4 | TRBV29-1 | TGCAGCGTTGAAGATAGGTTGGCGGAACTGTTTTTT | CSVEDRLAELFF
NA | NA | TRBJ1-1 | TRBV7-2 | TGTGCCAGCAGCTTAGCGGTAGGGAAAGTGAACACTGAAGCTTTCTTT | CASSLAVGKVNTEAFF
NA | NA | TRBJ2-7 | TRBV6-6 | TGTGCCATTGGGAAAAGCTCCTACGAGCAGTACTTC | CAIGKSSYEQYF
TRBD1 | NA | TRBJ1-5 | TRBV5-6 | TGTGCCAGCAGCCCCGGGACAGGCATCGTGTCCCAGCATTTT | CASSPGTGIVSQHF